This is a list of T cell receptor beta chains from one sample in a study of read filtering for tumor transcriptome and immune sequencing. TCRdb re-called the reads with MiXCR, one entry per CDR3 protein. The repertoire holds several thousand distinct CDR3 sequences, with 20% to 25% as singletons. Sequencing was carried out using a population of CD138-negative cells sorted from bone marrow. The receptors derive from a donor at least 40 years old with multiple myeloma. Each CDR3 is given with its conserved first and last residue. A D gene is named only where the DNA matches it firmly. A row's size may be missing; if present it is once, few, many or a size class.

D	V	size	J	CDR3	DNA
.	TRBV6-5	many	TRBJ2-7	CASSTRGEQYF	TGTGCCAGCAGTACCCGTGGCGAGCAGTACTTC
.	TRBV27	.	TRBJ2-5	CASSLSFQETQYF	TGTGCCAGCAGTTTATCTTTTCAAGAGACCCAGTACTTC
.	TRBV5-4	.	TRBJ2-5	CTCSLDREWVTQYF	TGTACCTGCAGCTTGGACCGGGAGTGGGTGACCCAGTACTTC
TRBD1	TRBV29-1	many	TRBJ1-4	CSARQGIDEKLFF	TGCAGCGCCAGACAGGGAATAGACGAAAAACTGTTTTTT
TRBD1	TRBV29-1	.	TRBJ1-1	CSVKVVGQATEAFF	TGCAGCGTCAAGGTCGTGGGACAGGCCACTGAAGCTTTCTTT
TRBD2	TRBV20-1	.	TRBJ2-3	CSARDSGVSIDTQYF	TGCAGCGCTAGAGACAGCGGGGTTAGCATAGATACGCAGTATTTT
.	TRBV5-4	many	TRBJ2-2	CASSLEANTGELFF	TGTGCCAGCAGCTTGGAGGCGAACACCGGGGAGCTGTTTTTT
.	TRBV12-3/TRBV12-4	many	TRBJ1-3	CASSPHQGTVDGNTIYF	TGTGCCAGCAGTCCTCATCAGGGCACAGTGGACGGAAACACCATATATTTT
.	TRBV6-5	medium-sized	TRBJ1-1	CASSYSILGNTEAFF	TGTGCCAGCAGTTACTCGATACTCGGCAACACTGAAGCTTTCTTT
.	TRBV10-3	many	TRBJ2-3	CAINASPDTQYF	TGTGCCATCAACGCGAGCCCAGATACGCAGTATTTT
TRBD1	TRBV3-1	medium-sized	TRBJ2-2	CASSRTGSGTGELFF	TGTGCCAGCAGTCGGACAGGGTCAGGCACCGGGGAGCTGTTTTTT
.	TRBV9	medium-sized	TRBJ2-7	CASSESVGKDEQYF	TGTGCCAGCAGCGAGTCGGTGGGCAAGGATGAGCAGTACTTC
TRBD2	TRBV13	medium-sized	TRBJ2-1	CASSVGLADNEQFF	TGTGCCAGCAGTGTGGGACTAGCGGACAATGAGCAGTTCTTC
.	TRBV12-3/TRBV12-4	few	TRBJ1-3	CASSVRSGAGNTIYF	TGTGCCAGCAGTGTACGTTCGGGGGCTGGAAACACCATATATTTT
.	TRBV9	many	TRBJ2-1	CASSVAPGRDHNEQFF	TGTGCCAGCAGCGTAGCGCCCGGGAGAGACCACAATGAGCAGTTCTTC
.	TRBV4-2	medium-sized	TRBJ2-7	CASSQEVRGSGRILEQYF	TGTGCCAGCAGCCAAGAAGTTAGGGGCTCGGGCAGAATCCTGGAGCAGTACTTC
TRBD2	TRBV6-5	large	TRBJ2-1	CASRWGLADHNEQFF	TGTGCCAGCAGGTGGGGACTAGCGGATCACAATGAGCAGTTCTTC
.	TRBV3-1	medium-sized	TRBJ2-1	CASSPFAHEQFF	TGTGCCAGCAGCCCTTTCGCCCATGAGCAGTTCTTC
.	TRBV20-1	many	TRBJ1-5	CSAREIPGRGNQPQHF	TGCAGTGCTAGAGAAATACCGGGACGAGGCAATCAGCCCCAGCATTTT
.	TRBV6-5	many	TRBJ1-1	CASRFDRMNTEAFF	TGTGCCAGCAGATTCGACCGAATGAACACTGAAGCTTTCTTT
.	TRBV6-4	many	TRBJ1-5	CASSATVDQPQHF	TGTGCCAGCAGTGCGACAGTCGATCAGCCCCAGCATTTT
.	TRBV28	medium-sized	TRBJ2-3	CASSFNRLRDTQYF	TGTGCCAGCAGTTTTAACAGACTGAGAGATACGCAGTATTTT
.	TRBV7-8	many	TRBJ2-5	CASSPPRRPGAEETQYF	TGTGCCAGCAGCCCCCCCCGGAGACCTGGGGCCGAGGAGACCCAGTACTTC
.	TRBV19	medium-sized	TRBJ1-5	CASMVTGYSNQPQHF	TGTGCCAGTATGGTGACAGGTTATAGCAATCAGCCCCAGCATTTT
TRBD1	TRBV7-9	many	TRBJ1-1	CASSFSRPGGLNTEAFF	TGTGCCAGCAGCTTTAGTAGGCCAGGGGGCCTAAACACTGAAGCTTTCTTT
TRBD1	TRBV6-6	medium-sized	TRBJ2-1	CASNIRDRGGNEQFF	TGTGCCAGCAACATACGGGACAGGGGCGGGAATGAGCAGTTCTTC
.	TRBV19	.	TRBJ2-3	CASRPPRSYTQYF	TGTGCCAGTAGGCCTCCTAGGAGCTATACGCAGTATTTT
TRBD2	TRBV29-1	large	TRBJ2-3	CSVNGLAGGDDTQYF	TGCAGCGTTAATGGGCTAGCGGGAGGTGATGATACGCAGTATTTT
TRBD1	TRBV12-3/TRBV12-4	medium-sized	TRBJ2-7	CASRGTGGEPGEQYF	TGTGCCAGCAGGGGGACAGGCGGGGAACCGGGGGAGCAGTACTTC
.	TRBV28	.	TRBJ2-7	CASSLTAGAHEQYF	TGCGCCAGCAGTTTAACTGCAGGAGCCCACGAGCAGTACTTC
TRBD2	TRBV15	.	TRBJ2-2	CATSRDWASGNTGELFF	TGTGCCACCAGCAGAGATTGGGCTAGCGGGAATACCGGGGAGCTGTTTTTT
TRBD2	TRBV20-1	many	TRBJ2-7	CSARGDTRGGGLYEQYF	TGCAGTGCTAGAGGGGATACTCGGGGCGGGGGTCTTTACGAGCAGTACTTC
.	TRBV9	.	TRBJ2-1	CAGSVVPGVGYNEQFF	TGTGCCGGCAGCGTAGTGCCGGGAGTAGGCTACAATGAGCAGTTCTTC
.	TRBV24-1	many	TRBJ2-1	CATSDHAGRGGYNEQFF	TGTGCCACCAGTGATCACGCCGGGAGAGGGGGCTACAATGAGCAGTTCTTC
TRBD1	TRBV20-1	many	TRBJ2-5	CSAGVGTVDGTQYF	TGCAGTGCTGGAGTTGGGACAGTTGACGGGACCCAGTACTTC
.	TRBV29-1	.	TRBJ1-1	CNIERLTEAFF	TGCAACATTGAACGGTTAACTGAAGCTTTCTTT
.	TRBV9	many	TRBJ2-2	CASSAREGTTGELFF	TGTGCCAGCAGCGCCAGGGAAGGGACCACCGGGGAGCTGTTTTTT
.	TRBV24-1	many	TRBJ2-7	CATSDQWGYEQYF	TGTGCCACCAGTGACCAGTGGGGCTACGAGCAGTACTTC
TRBD2	TRBV20-1	many	TRBJ2-4	CSAKRTSGIPRDIQYF	TGCAGTGCTAAACGGACTAGCGGGATTCCCCGGGACATTCAGTACTTC
.	TRBV5-1	many	TRBJ2-3	CASSGGSTDTQYF	TGCGCCAGCAGTGGGGGAAGCACAGATACGCAGTATTTT
.	TRBV6-1	medium-sized	TRBJ1-1	CASRPSGGTEAFF	TGTGCCAGCAGGCCTTCTGGGGGCACTGAAGCTTTCTTT
TRBD1	TRBV5-1	medium-sized	TRBJ1-1	CASSYHRGEAFF	TGCGCCAGCAGCTATCACAGGGGTGAAGCTTTCTTT
TRBD1	TRBV28	many	TRBJ2-2	CASSRQGIKAGELFF	TGTGCCAGCAGCAGACAGGGTATTAAGGCCGGGGAGCTGTTTTTT
.	TRBV20-1	medium-sized	TRBJ1-1	CSASLGVEAFF	TGCAGTGCTAGCCTGGGGGTTGAAGCTTTCTTT
TRBD1	TRBV29-1	.	TRBJ1-1	CSAGTGDTEAFF	TGCAGCGCCGGAACAGGGGACACTGAAGCTTTCTTT
TRBD2	TRBV9	many	TRBJ2-1	CASSVAGSSMGLAGYNEQFF	TGTGCCAGCAGCGTAGCGGGCTCTTCGATGGGACTAGCGGGTTACAATGAGCAGTTCTTC
TRBD2	TRBV30	many	TRBJ2-1	CAWSVGGGNEQFF	TGCGCCTGGAGTGTTGGCGGGGGCAATGAGCAGTTCTTC
TRBD2	TRBV20-1	many	TRBJ2-1	CSARAPAGVSNEQFF	TGCAGTGCTAGGGCCCCAGCGGGAGTGAGCAATGAGCAGTTCTTC
.	TRBV29-1	many	TRBJ2-3	CSVEGGWSTDTQYF	TGCAGCGTTGAAGGGGGATGGAGCACAGATACGCAGTATTTT
.	TRBV20-1	few	TRBJ2-7	CSARNPAVSSYEQYF	TGCAGTGCTAGAAATCCAGCGGTTAGCTCCTACGAGCAGTACTTC
.	TRBV12-3/TRBV12-4	.	TRBJ1-1	CASSSAERGEAFF	TGTGCCAGCAGCTCGGCAGAAAGGGGTGAAGCTTTCTTT
.	TRBV10-3	medium-sized	TRBJ2-6	CAIRLSQTGSGANVLTF	TGTGCCATCAGGCTGTCCCAGACGGGTTCTGGGGCCAACGTCCTGACTTTC
.	TRBV20-1	medium-sized	TRBJ2-2	CSARDRGTNALTGELFF	TGCAGTGCTAGAGATAGAGGGACAAACGCCTTAACCGGGGAGCTGTTTTTT
.	TRBV5-4	medium-sized	TRBJ2-1	CASSLDVGSYNEQFF	TGTGCCAGCAGCTTGGATGTGGGCTCCTACAATGAGCAGTTCTTC